A selection of T cell receptor beta chains follows, all from one sample in a study of T cells in Graves' hyperthyroidism and ophthalmopathy. TCRdb reprocessed the multiplex PCR reads via MiXCR and lists one record per CDR3 protein. This table has hundreds of thousands of distinct CDR3 sequences, roughly 15% appearing once. What was sequenced was blood. The receptors shown here come from a woman between 50 and 59 years old with Graves' ophthalmopathy. CDR3s include the opening cysteine and the closing phenylalanine or tryptophan.

j_gene: TRBJ2-3
v_gene: TRBV12-3/TRBV12-4
CDR3aa: CASRVAGVRSTDTQYF

j_gene: TRBJ2-3
v_gene: TRBV20-1
CDR3aa: CSARAGTDTQYF

j_gene: TRBJ2-7
v_gene: TRBV5-1
CDR3aa: CASSTSGRVNEQYF

j_gene: TRBJ2-7
v_gene: TRBV9
CDR3aa: CASSVGTSGDYEQYF

j_gene: TRBJ1-5
v_gene: TRBV12-3/TRBV12-4
CDR3aa: CASSSWTESNQPQHF

j_gene: TRBJ2-7
v_gene: TRBV6-5
CDR3aa: CASSYTDGYEQYF

j_gene: TRBJ1-1
v_gene: TRBV12-3/TRBV12-4
CDR3aa: CASSLAGPGTEAFF

j_gene: TRBJ2-1
v_gene: TRBV7-3
CDR3aa: CASSPDYYEQFF

j_gene: TRBJ1-4
v_gene: TRBV28
CDR3aa: CASSLVLGGEKLFF

j_gene: TRBJ1-1
v_gene: TRBV12-3/TRBV12-4
CDR3aa: CASSYGTPNTEAFF

j_gene: TRBJ2-7
v_gene: TRBV10-2
CDR3aa: CASSSPNSYEQYF

j_gene: TRBJ2-5
v_gene: TRBV28
CDR3aa: CASSNGQRRQETQYF

j_gene: TRBJ2-1
v_gene: TRBV9
CDR3aa: CASSPARDRVRYNEQFF

j_gene: TRBJ2-3
v_gene: TRBV7-2
CDR3aa: CASSFLSRLAGTTDTQYF

j_gene: TRBJ2-5
v_gene: TRBV28
CDR3aa: CASTTMAGFGETQYF

j_gene: TRBJ2-1
v_gene: TRBV5-1
CDR3aa: CASSLIGVTASYNEQFF

j_gene: TRBJ2-4
v_gene: TRBV30
CDR3aa: CAWSLTGTSGSSIQYF

j_gene: TRBJ2-7
v_gene: TRBV18
CDR3aa: CASSPPIRTSGEQYF

j_gene: TRBJ2-7
v_gene: TRBV29-1
CDR3aa: CSVAGLARSYEQYF

j_gene: TRBJ2-1
v_gene: TRBV25-1
CDR3aa: CASSGGAGRTYNEQFF

j_gene: TRBJ2-5
v_gene: TRBV9
CDR3aa: CASSERQQETQYF

j_gene: TRBJ2-2
v_gene: TRBV5-1
CDR3aa: CASSSNMAGELFF

j_gene: TRBJ1-4
v_gene: TRBV7-9
CDR3aa: CASSPRDSEKLFF

j_gene: TRBJ2-1
v_gene: TRBV5-5
CDR3aa: CASKPGLDPRLDNEQFF

j_gene: TRBJ1-4
v_gene: TRBV5-1
CDR3aa: CASSIWTGGNEKLFF

j_gene: TRBJ1-2
v_gene: TRBV7-2
CDR3aa: CASSFGHRTGLDYGYTF

j_gene: TRBJ1-2
v_gene: TRBV20-1
CDR3aa: CSASPPGTLGGPTF

j_gene: TRBJ1-4
v_gene: TRBV20-1
CDR3aa: CSARHRTGYEKLFF

j_gene: TRBJ2-7
v_gene: TRBV6-9
CDR3aa: CASSYSTNGDYEQYF

j_gene: TRBJ2-7
v_gene: TRBV10-3
CDR3aa: CAISESMGPGEQYF

j_gene: TRBJ2-1
v_gene: TRBV30
CDR3aa: CAWEAGDSYNEQFF

j_gene: TRBJ2-7
v_gene: TRBV12-3/TRBV12-4
CDR3aa: CASSSDRSYSYEQYF